The table lists the clone carrying this T cell receptor (beta chain) with many counts. The sample comes from a study of breast tumors, draining lymph nodes, adjacent tissues. A single record per CDR3 protein comes from TCRdb applying MiXCR to the multiplex PCR reads. The top ten hold roughly 1.1% of the sample, which has 290,000 or so distinct CDR3 sequences, more than 30% seen once. Germline V gene sequence: CDR1 GTSNPN, CDR2 SVGIG (reference sequence). CDR3 length equals 13 residues. With 3 bases clipped from V and 6 bases from J, the junction kept 7 bases outside the gene matches. Breast cancer patients provided tissue from their axillary draining lymph nodes.

The sample taken for sequencing was axillary lymph node tissue. This TCR was recovered from a female donor with breast cancer. Some clones in this sample may be carry-over from other donors' samples. The rearrangement uses TRBV30 and TRBJ1-2, with TRBD1 matching 7 bases. CDR3 in amino acids: CAWSPGTADGYTF. For the CDR3, the DNA is TGTGCCTGGAGCCCTGGGACAGCGGATGGCTACACCTTC.